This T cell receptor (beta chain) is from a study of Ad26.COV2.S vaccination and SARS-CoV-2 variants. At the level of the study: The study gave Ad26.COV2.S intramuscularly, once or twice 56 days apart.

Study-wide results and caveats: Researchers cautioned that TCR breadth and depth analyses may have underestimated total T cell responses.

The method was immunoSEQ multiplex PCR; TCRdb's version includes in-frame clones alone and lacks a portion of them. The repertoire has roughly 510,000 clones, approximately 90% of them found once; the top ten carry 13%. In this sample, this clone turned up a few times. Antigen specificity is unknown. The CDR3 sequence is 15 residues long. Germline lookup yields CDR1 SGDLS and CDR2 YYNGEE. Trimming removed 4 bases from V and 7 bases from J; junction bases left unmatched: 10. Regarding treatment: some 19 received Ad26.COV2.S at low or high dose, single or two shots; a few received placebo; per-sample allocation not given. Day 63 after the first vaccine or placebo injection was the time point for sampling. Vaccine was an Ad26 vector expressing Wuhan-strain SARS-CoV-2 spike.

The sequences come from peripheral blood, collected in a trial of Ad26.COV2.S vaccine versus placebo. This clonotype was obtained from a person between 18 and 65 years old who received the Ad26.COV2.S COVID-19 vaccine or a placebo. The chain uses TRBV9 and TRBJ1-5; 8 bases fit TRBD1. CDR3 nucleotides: TGTGCCAGCAGCCGGGAGGGACAGGAGTGGCAGCCCCAGCATTTT. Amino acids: CASSREGQEWQPQHF.